This passage covers 22 T cell receptor beta chains from one sample sequenced in a study of human T cells and chemical hapten exposure. This sample's time point: patch test 3, about 24 weeks after DPC sensitization. Treatment given: therapeutic diphenylcyclopropenone sensitization with weekly scalp DPC. TCRdb recomputed calls from the RACE reads with MiXCR, one row per CDR3 protein. The repertoire includes some 110,000 distinct CDR3 sequences, roughly 10% of them detected once, and 2% to 2.5% sits in the top ten. The source was whole blood, collected in connection with sensitization to the hapten diphenylcyclopropenone (DPC). The receptors shown here come from a woman between 45 and 60 years old with alopecia areata. Some clones in this sample may be carry-over from other donors' samples.

This clonotype was found a few times. The rearrangement links TRBV28 to TRBJ2-3; tentatively, D is TRBD2 (5 bases). Per germline, CDR1 MDHEN and CDR2 SYDVKM. The CDR3 totals 12 residues. V was trimmed by 5 bases and J by 4 bases, leaving 7 bases between them. CDR3 sequence (DNA): TGTGCCAGCAGTCCGGAGGCAGATACGCAGTATTTT. Its translation is CASSPEADTQYF.

The CDR3, as DNA: TGCAGCGTTGGGGGTCGAGAGACCCAGTACTTC. Protein product: CSVGGRETQYF. The chain combines TRBV29-1 with TRBJ2-5; D is uncertain. The V end was cut by 4 bases, the J end by 4 bases, with 7 bases between. Germline V gene lookup returns CDR1 SQVTM and CDR2 ANQGSEA. The CDR3 has 11 residues.

This clonotype was recorded many times. The chain recombines TRBV18 with TRBJ1-1; D might be TRBD1 (6 bases). This CDR3 has 14 amino acids. The germline CDR1 and CDR2 sequences are KGHSH and LQKENI. Between the trimmed V and J ends, which lost 3 bases and 0 bases, there was a span of 8 bases. CDR3 DNA: TGTGCCAGCTCACCTCAGGGGATGAACACTGAAGCTTTCTTT. This encodes CASSPQGMNTEAFF.

This chain uses TRBV9 with TRBJ2-1; D is possibly TRBD1 or TRBD2 (5 bases each). The CDR3 is 15 amino acids. Per the germline V gene, CDR1 is SGDLS and CDR2 is YYNGEE. Trimming removed 3 bases from V and 4 bases from J, with 14 bases in between. The DNA of the CDR3 is TGTGCCAGCAGCGAGGGGATCGGGGTTTACAATGAGCAGTTCTTC. Its protein is CASSEGIGVYNEQFF.

This clonotype was seen only a few times. The chain couples TRBV2 to TRBJ1-2; D not certain. The CDR3 runs 12 residues. In germline, CDR1 is SNHLY, CDR2 FYNNEI. V was pared by 5 bases and J by 7 bases, with 11 bases between. The CDR3 sequence: CASSPTAAGYTF. The CDR3 DNA follows: TGTGCCAGCAGTCCTACCGCCGCTGGCTACACCTTC.

This chain joins TRBV9 and TRBJ2-3; D remains ambiguous. V was shortened by 2 bases and J by 0 bases, with 10 bases between the two germline ends. From germline, CDR1 is SGDLS and CDR2 YYNGEE. This CDR3 has 15 residues. The CDR3 DNA reads TGTGCCAGCAGCGTCGTCGGATCTAGCACAGATACGCAGTATTTT. Amino acid sequence: CASSVVGSSTDTQYF.

This clonotype was seen more than once but under ten times. The chain has TRBV6-1 and TRBJ2-7; D is uncertain. In germline, CDR1 is MNHNS, CDR2 SASEGT. There are 12 residues in the CDR3. Trimming stripped 7 bases from V and 3 bases from J, with 10 bases between. The DNA of the CDR3 is TGTGCCAGCAATAGGGCCCTCTACGAGCAGTACTTC. Encoded protein: CASNRALYEQYF.

V and J are TRBV10-3 and TRBJ2-3; either TRBD1 or TRBD2 may fit D (5 bases each). Trimming removed 6 bases from V and 6 bases from J, with 13 bases in between. The CDR3 is made up of 13 amino acids. The germline gives CDR1 ENHRY, CDR2 SYGVKD. DNA for the CDR3: TGTGCCATCAGGACGGGGCCGGGGGATACGCAGTATTTT. Encoded protein: CAIRTGPGDTQYF.

This clonotype has more than one count but fewer than ten. V usage is TRBV12-3 or TRBV12-4 and J usage is TRBJ2-7; 7 bases fit TRBD2. Trimming at V came to 5 bases and at J to 2 bases, leaving 9 bases not matched to a gene. The CDR3 is 15 residues long. CDR3 loop: CASSPMRGLTYEQYF. The DNA for the CDR3 is TGTGCCAGCAGTCCCATGCGGGGGTTAACCTACGAGCAGTACTTC.

The sample holds a few counts of this clonotype. A read error may account for a junction end that differs from germline. The V gene is TRBV12-5, the J gene TRBJ1-1; possible D gene TRBD1, 5 bases. Germline CDR1 reads LGHNT; CDR2 reads FRNRAP. CDR3 length: 13 residues. CDR3 in amino acids: CASGLGTQLGAFF. The CDR3 nucleotides read TGTGCTAGTGGGTTGGGGACCCAGCTGGGGGCTTTCTTT.

Ten or more counts support this clonotype. The chain recombines TRBV27 with TRBJ2-1; no clear D. Germline V CDR1 and CDR2: MNHEY, SMNVEV (reference sequence). V dropped 8 bases and J dropped 10 bases, with 15 bases sitting between them. The CDR3 loop spans 12 amino acids. This chain's CDR3 is CASAELTREQFF. CDR3 DNA: TGTGCCAGCGCGGAACTAACGCGGGAGCAGTTCTTC.

The genes are TRBV27 and TRBJ2-4, with TRBD2 matching over 7 bases. With 2 bases clipped from V and 1 base from J, the junction kept 2 bases outside the gene matches. The length of the CDR3 is 15 residues. Germline V lookup: CDR1 MNHEY, CDR2 SMNVEV (reference sequence). CDR3 DNA sequence: TGTGCCAGCAGTTTAGCGGGAGTTGCCAAAAACATTCAGTACTTC. It encodes CASSLAGVAKNIQYF.

The sample holds many counts of this clonotype. The V and J genes are TRBV18 and TRBJ1-1; D might be TRBD1 (6 bases). The germline CDR1 and CDR2 sequences are KGHSH and LQKENI. This CDR3 is built from 15 residues. V was trimmed by 3 bases and J by 4 bases, leaving 15 bases between them. This CDR3 is CASSPSGGKVTEAFF. CDR3 DNA: TGTGCCAGCTCACCGTCTGGGGGCAAGGTCACTGAAGCTTTCTTT.

Comment on this clonotype: At one of its ends the junction is not consistent with the germline gene, which may arise from a read error. The rearrangement uses TRBV5-4 and TRBJ2-6; D uncertain. The germline V gene encodes CDR1 SGHNT and CDR2 YYREEE (reference sequence). The CDR3 has 15 amino acids. CDR3 in DNA: TGTGCCAACAGCTTGGCCCTCTCTGGGGCCAACGTCCTGACTTTC. Protein product: CANSLALSGANVLTF.

This clonotype has ten or more counts. The CDR3 sequence: CASSSSRGVGNQPQHF. In DNA form, the CDR3 reads TGTGCCAGCAGTTCCTCCCGTGGAGTCGGCAATCAGCCCCAGCATTTT. V usage is TRBV27 and J usage is TRBJ1-5; D is unresolved. V gave up 4 bases and J gave up 2 bases, with 15 bases separating them. The CDR3 has 16 residues. Looked up from germline, CDR1 is MNHEY and CDR2 is SMNVEV (reference sequence).

The V and J genes are TRBV20-1 and TRBJ2-7; the match to TRBD2 covers 7 bases. The CDR3 totals 15 residues. V was pared by 0 bases and J by 2 bases, with 7 bases of the junction left unmatched. The V gene's germline CDR1 is DFQATT and CDR2 SNEGSKA (reference sequence). The CDR3 sequence is CSARDRASGTYEQYF. As DNA, the CDR3 is TGCAGTGCTAGAGATAGGGCTAGCGGTACCTACGAGCAGTACTTC.

The V gene is TRBV6-6, the J gene TRBJ2-7; 7 bases line up with TRBD2. With V trimmed by 6 bases and J by 4 bases, 3 bases remained unmatched. This CDR3 region has 12 residues. The germline CDR1 and CDR2 sequences are MNHNY and SVGAGI (reference sequence). The CDR3 DNA sequence: TGTGCCAGCAGGGAAGCGGGATACGAGCAGTACTTC. It codes for CASREAGYEQYF.

This chain uses TRBV25-1 with TRBJ2-5; D uncertain. Trimming stripped 6 bases from V and 6 bases from J, with 11 bases between. CDR1 and CDR2 (germline): MGHDK, SYGVNS. The CDR3 extends over 12 amino acids. As DNA, the CDR3 is TGTGCCAGCAGAGGTCTCGGAAAGACCCAGTACTTC. This codes for CASRGLGKTQYF.

At least ten counts were recorded for this clonotype. This sequence joins TRBV4-1 and TRBJ2-7, with D tentatively TRBD1 (7 bases). This CDR3 is 16 amino acids long. Trimming removed 4 bases at V and 2 bases at J, with 18 bases between. Germline V gene lookup returns CDR1 MGHRA and CDR2 YSYEKL. This chain's CDR3 is CASSRDWTGQTYEQYF. Here the CDR3 DNA reads TGCGCCAGCAGCCGGGACTGGACAGGCCAAACCTACGAGCAGTACTTC.

This clonotype was recorded a few times. V gene TRBV29-1 combines with J gene TRBJ1-1; 9 bases agree with TRBD1. CDR1 is SQVTM and CDR2 is ANQGSEA in the germline V gene. The V segment lost 7 bases and the J segment 6 bases; nucleotides outside the gene matches: 9. CDR3 length: 13 amino acids. CDR3 region: CSGGQGGVSEAFF. CDR3 coding DNA: TGCAGCGGGGGACAGGGTGGAGTTTCTGAAGCTTTCTTT.

This clonotype has a count of ten or more. The rearrangement uses TRBV28 and TRBJ1-2; unclear D gene. The CDR3 sequence is 12 residues long. The V gene lost 6 bases and the J gene lost 5 bases, with 10 bases spanning the gap. Germline V gives CDR1 MDHEN, CDR2 SYDVKM. The CDR3 DNA is TGTGCCAGCAGGAACGGGCTATATGGCTACACCTTC. Amino acid sequence: CASRNGLYGYTF.

The rearrangement joins TRBV7-2 to TRBJ2-7, with 7 bases fitting TRBD2. Germline V gene lookup returns CDR1 SGHTA and CDR2 FQGNSA. With V trimmed by 1 base and J by 3 bases, 6 bases remained unmatched. CDR3 size: 15 residues. This CDR3 is CASSLVSSGNYEQYF. CDR3 DNA sequence: TGTGCCAGCAGCTTAGTGTCTAGCGGTAACTACGAGCAGTACTTC.